This T cell receptor (beta chain) appears in the sequencing data of a study of blood T cell repertoires in COVID-19. On the study more broadly: Sample material is recorded as cDNA or gDNA derived from T cells, B-cell-depleted T cells, or PBMCs.

With 3 bases clipped from V and 2 bases from J, the junction kept 3 bases outside the gene matches. Germline CDR1 reads KGHSH; CDR2 reads LQKENI. The CDR3 is 15 residues long. Per the original data handling: Amplification of reference gene primers provided the estimated nucleated cell counts. Produced via immunoSEQ multiplex PCR; TCRdb's table is partial and in-frame only. V and J calls and clone size are given by that table; D and trimming were obtained from the DNA. The sample includes tens of thousands of clones, around 83% of them seen just once. Seattle enrolled patients during active infection and tracked them longitudinally.

This sequence joins TRBV18 and TRBJ1-5; 8 bases match TRBD1. Input material: peripheral blood. The sequence was obtained from a man aged 50-60 years with COVID-19, enrolled during active disease. The CDR3 loop reads CASSPQGAGNQPQHF. The CDR3 region has the DNA TGTGCCAGCTCACCGCAGGGGGCAGGCAATCAGCCCCAGCATTTT.